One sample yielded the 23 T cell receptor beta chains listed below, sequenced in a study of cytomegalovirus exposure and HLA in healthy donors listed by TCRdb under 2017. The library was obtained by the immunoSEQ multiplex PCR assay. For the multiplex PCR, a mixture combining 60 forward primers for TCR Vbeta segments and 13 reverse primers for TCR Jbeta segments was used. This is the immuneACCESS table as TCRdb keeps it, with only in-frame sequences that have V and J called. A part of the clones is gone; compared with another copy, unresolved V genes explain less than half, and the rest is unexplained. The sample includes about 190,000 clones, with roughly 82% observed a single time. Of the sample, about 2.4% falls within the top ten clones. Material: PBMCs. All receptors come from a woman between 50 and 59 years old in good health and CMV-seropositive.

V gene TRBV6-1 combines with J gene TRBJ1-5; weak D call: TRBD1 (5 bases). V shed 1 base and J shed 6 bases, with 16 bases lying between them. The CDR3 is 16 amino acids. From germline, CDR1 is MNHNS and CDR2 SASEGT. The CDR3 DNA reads TGTGCCAGCAGTGAAGGCGGTTACCAGGGAAGTCAGCCCCAGCATTTT. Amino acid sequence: CASSEGGYQGSQPQHF.

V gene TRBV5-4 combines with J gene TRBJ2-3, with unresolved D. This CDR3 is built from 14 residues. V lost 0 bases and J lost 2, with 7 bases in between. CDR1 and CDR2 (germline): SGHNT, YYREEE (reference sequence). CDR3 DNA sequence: TGTGCCAGCAGCTTGGCTAGTTTCACAGATACGCAGTATTTT. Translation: CASSLASFTDTQYF.

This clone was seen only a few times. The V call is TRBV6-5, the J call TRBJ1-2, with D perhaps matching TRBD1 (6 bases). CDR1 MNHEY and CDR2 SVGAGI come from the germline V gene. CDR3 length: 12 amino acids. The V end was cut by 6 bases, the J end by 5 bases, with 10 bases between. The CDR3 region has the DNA TGTGCCAGCAGGACAGGAGGTTATGGCTACACCTTC. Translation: CASRTGGYGYTF.

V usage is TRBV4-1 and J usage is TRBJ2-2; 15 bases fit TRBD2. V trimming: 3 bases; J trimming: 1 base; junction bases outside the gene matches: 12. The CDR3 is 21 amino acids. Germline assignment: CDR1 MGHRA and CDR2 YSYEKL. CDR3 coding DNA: TGCGCCAGCAGCCAGGAAGGACTAGCGGGGGGGCTGACCTGGAACACCGGGGAGCTGTTTTTT. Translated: CASSQEGLAGGLTWNTGELFF.

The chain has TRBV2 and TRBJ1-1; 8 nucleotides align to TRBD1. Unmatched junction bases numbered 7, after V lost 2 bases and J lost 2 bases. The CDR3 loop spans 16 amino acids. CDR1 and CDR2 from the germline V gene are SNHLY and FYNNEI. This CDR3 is CASSERQGAGNTEAFF. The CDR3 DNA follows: TGTGCCAGCAGTGAACGTCAGGGGGCGGGAAACACTGAAGCTTTCTTT.

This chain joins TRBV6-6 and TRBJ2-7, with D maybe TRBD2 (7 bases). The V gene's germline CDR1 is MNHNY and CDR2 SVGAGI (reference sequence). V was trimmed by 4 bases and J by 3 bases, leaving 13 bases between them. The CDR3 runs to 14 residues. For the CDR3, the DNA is TGTGCCAGCAGTTCCCCGGGGGGCAACTACGAGCAGTACTTC. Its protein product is CASSSPGGNYEQYF.

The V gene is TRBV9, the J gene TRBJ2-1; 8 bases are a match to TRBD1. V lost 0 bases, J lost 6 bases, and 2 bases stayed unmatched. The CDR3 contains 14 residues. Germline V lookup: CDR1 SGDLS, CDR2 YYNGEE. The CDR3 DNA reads TGTGCCAGCAGCGTAGAGCAGGGGGCCAATGAGCAGTTCTTC. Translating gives CASSVEQGANEQFF.

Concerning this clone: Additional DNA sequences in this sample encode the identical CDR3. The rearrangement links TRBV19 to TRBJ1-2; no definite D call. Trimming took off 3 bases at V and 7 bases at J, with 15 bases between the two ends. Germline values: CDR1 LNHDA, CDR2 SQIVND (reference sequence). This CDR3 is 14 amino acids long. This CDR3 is CASSMTGVSAGYTF. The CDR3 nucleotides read TGTGCCAGTAGTATGACCGGAGTGAGTGCTGGCTACACCTTC.

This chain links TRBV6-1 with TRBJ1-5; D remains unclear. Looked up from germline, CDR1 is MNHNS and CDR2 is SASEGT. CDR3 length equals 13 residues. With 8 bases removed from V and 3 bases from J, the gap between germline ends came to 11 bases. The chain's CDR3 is CASGEGLNQPQHF. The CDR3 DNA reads TGTGCCAGCGGAGAAGGGCTCAATCAGCCCCAGCATTTT.

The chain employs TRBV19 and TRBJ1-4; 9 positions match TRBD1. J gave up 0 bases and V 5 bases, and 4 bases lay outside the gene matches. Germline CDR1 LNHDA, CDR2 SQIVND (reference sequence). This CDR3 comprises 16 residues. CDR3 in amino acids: CASSPRTGATNEKLFF. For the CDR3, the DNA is TGTGCCAGTAGTCCACGGACAGGGGCAACTAATGAAAAACTGTTTTTT.

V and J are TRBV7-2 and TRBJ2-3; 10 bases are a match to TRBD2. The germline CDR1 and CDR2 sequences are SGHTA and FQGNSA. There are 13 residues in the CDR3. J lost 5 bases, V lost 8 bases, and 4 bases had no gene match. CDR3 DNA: TGTGCCAGCGGTAGGACTAGCGGAGATACGCAGTATTTT. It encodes CASGRTSGDTQYF.

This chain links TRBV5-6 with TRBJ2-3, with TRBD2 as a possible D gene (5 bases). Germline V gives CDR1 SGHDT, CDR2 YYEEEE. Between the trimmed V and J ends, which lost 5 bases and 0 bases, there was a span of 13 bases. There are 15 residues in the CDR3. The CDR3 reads CASSPSSRSTDTQYF. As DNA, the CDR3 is TGTGCCAGCAGTCCTAGCTCCCGGAGCACAGATACGCAGTATTTT.

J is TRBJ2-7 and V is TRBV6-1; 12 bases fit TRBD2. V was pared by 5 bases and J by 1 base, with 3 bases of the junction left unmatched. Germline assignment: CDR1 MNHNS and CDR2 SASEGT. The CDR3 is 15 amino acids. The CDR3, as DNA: TGTGCCAGCAGTAAAGGACTAGCGGGGTCCTACGAGCAGTACTTC. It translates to CASSKGLAGSYEQYF.

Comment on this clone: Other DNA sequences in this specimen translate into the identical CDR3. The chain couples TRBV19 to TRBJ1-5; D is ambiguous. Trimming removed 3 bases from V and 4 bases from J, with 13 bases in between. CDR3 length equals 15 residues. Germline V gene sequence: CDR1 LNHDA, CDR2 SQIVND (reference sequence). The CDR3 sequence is CASSIGRSRNQPQHF. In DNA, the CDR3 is TGTGCCAGTAGTATTGGCAGATCTCGAAATCAGCCCCAGCATTTT.

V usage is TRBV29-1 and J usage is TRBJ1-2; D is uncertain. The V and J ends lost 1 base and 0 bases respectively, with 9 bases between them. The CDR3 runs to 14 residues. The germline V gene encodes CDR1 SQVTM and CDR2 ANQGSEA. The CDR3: CSVEVGGPNYGYTF. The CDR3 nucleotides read TGCAGCGTTGAAGTGGGAGGGCCTAACTATGGCTACACCTTC.

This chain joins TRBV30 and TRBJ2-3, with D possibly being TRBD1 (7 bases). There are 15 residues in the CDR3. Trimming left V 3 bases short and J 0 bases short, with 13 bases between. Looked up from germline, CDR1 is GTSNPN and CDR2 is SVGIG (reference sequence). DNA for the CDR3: TGTGCCTGGAGCCCGACAGGGACTAGCACAGATACGCAGTATTTT. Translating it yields CAWSPTGTSTDTQYF.

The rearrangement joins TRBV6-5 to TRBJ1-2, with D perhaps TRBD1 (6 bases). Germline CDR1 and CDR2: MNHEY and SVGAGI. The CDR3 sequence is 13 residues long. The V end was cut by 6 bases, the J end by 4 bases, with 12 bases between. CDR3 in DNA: TGTGCCAGCAGCCACCGGGACACCTATGGCTACACCTTC. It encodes CASSHRDTYGYTF.

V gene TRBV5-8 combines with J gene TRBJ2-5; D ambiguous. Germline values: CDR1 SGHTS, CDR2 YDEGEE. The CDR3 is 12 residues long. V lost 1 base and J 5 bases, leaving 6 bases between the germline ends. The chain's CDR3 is CASSLTVETQYF. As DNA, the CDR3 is TGTGCCAGCAGCTTGACGGTGGAGACCCAGTACTTC.

The CDR3 DNA follows: TGTGCCAGTAAAGAAGCGGGGGGTGGCAAAAACATTCAGTACTTC. Protein product: CASKEAGGGKNIQYF. The chain carries TRBV19 and TRBJ2-4, with 9 positions matching TRBD2. The CDR3 runs 15 residues. Germline CDR1 LNHDA, CDR2 SQIVND (reference sequence). The V segment lost 7 bases and the J segment 3 bases; nucleotides outside the gene matches: 7.

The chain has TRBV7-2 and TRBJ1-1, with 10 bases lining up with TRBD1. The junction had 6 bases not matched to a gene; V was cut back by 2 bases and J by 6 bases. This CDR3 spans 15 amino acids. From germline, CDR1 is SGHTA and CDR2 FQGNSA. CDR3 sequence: CASSLLSGQGAEAFF. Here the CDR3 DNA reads TGTGCCAGCAGCTTATTGTCCGGACAGGGGGCTGAAGCTTTCTTT.

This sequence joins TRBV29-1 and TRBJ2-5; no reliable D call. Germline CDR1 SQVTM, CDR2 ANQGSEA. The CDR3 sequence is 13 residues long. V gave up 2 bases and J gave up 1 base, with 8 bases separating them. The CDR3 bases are TGCAGCGTTGAAATGGCGGCCCAAGAGACCCAGTACTTC. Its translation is CSVEMAAQETQYF. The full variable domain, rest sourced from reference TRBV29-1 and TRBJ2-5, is SAVISQKPSRDICQRGTSLTIQCQVDSQVTMMFWYRQQPGQSLTLIATANQGSEATYESGFVIDKFPISRPNLTFSTLTVSNMSPEDSSIYLCSVEMAAQETQYFGPGTRLLVL.

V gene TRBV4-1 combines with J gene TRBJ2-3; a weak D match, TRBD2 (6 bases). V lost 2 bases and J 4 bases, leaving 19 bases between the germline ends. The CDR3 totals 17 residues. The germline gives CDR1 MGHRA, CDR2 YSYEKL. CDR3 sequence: CASSQTSGGAGADTQYF. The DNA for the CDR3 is TGCGCCAGCAGCCAAACCTCCGGGGGAGCCGGGGCAGATACGCAGTATTTT.

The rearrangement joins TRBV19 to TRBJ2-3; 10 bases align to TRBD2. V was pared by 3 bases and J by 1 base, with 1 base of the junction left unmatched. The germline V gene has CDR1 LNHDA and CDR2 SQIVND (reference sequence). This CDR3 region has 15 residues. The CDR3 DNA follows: TGTGCCAGTAGTATCCTAGCGGGGGGCACAGATACGCAGTATTTT. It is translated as CASSILAGGTDTQYF.